A single sample is the source of the 15 T cell receptor beta chains below, sequenced in a study of CD4+ T cells in melanoma. The method was immunoSEQ multiplex PCR; TCRdb's version includes in-frame clones alone and lacks a portion of them. Of approximately 9,900 clones in the sample, approximately 68% were seen once. Sequencing was carried out using cells from a culture (not recorded whether cultured in vitro). The receptors shown here come from a human donor with melanoma.

The gene calls are TRBV14 and TRBJ2-1; tentative D call: TRBD2 (6 bases). This CDR3 has 19 residues. V was clipped by 4 bases and J by 0 bases, with 22 bases between them. Germline V CDR1 and CDR2: SGHDN, FVKESK. The CDR3, as DNA: TGTGCCAGCAGCCGTCCGGACTACCACCGGGAGAGCTCCTACAATGAGCAGTTCTTC. It is translated as CASSRPDYHRESSYNEQFF.

The V gene is TRBV4-1, the J gene TRBJ2-7; D might be TRBD2 (6 bases). V dropped 4 bases and J dropped 6 bases, with 25 bases sitting between them. The germline V gene encodes CDR1 MGHRA and CDR2 YSYEKL. The CDR3 runs to 17 residues. CDR3 loop: CASSLNRRDFPGCEQYF. CDR3 DNA: TGCGCCAGCAGCCTCAACCGCCGGGACTTCCCGGGGTGCGAGCAGTACTTC.

The chain combines TRBV18 with TRBJ1-1, with unresolved D. V lost 2 bases and J lost 1, with 11 bases in between. Germline V gene data show CDR1 as KGHSH and CDR2 as LQKENI. The CDR3 covers 15 residues. The CDR3 spells CASSPRLGGNTEAFF. The CDR3 region has the DNA TGTGCCAGCTCACCAAGATTAGGAGGGAACACTGAAGCTTTCTTT.

The chain links TRBV6-5 to TRBJ1-2, with D maybe TRBD1 (5 bases). CDR1 is MNHEY, CDR2 SVGAGI, per germline. V lost 8 bases and J lost 4, with 17 bases in between. The CDR3 has 14 amino acids. CDR3 DNA: TGTGCCAGCCGACTCGGGGCGACAGTCTATGGCTACACCTTC. Translated, it gives CASRLGATVYGYTF.

This chain joins TRBV4-1 and TRBJ2-3; D not certain. The length of the CDR3 is 15 residues. Looked up from germline, CDR1 is MGHRA and CDR2 is YSYEKL. Trimming stripped 0 bases from V and 2 bases from J, with 9 bases between. The CDR3 is CASSQEKGTTDTQYF. CDR3 sequence (DNA): TGCGCCAGCAGCCAAGAAAAGGGAACCACAGATACGCAGTATTTT.

This CDR3 is CASNPDRSNQPQHF. Here the CDR3 DNA reads TGTGCCAGCAATCCGGACAGAAGCAATCAGCCCCAGCATTTT. The genes are TRBV6-5 and TRBJ1-5, with D possibly TRBD1 on 6 matching bases. Trimming pared 7 bases from V and 1 base from J, leaving 11 bases between. The CDR3 has 14 amino acids. Looked up from germline, CDR1 is MNHEY and CDR2 is SVGAGI.

This sequence joins TRBV5-4 and TRBJ1-4; D remains unclear. CDR1 SGHNT and CDR2 YYREEE come from the germline V gene (reference sequence). The CDR3 is made up of 15 amino acids. V was pared by 2 bases and J by 4 bases, with 12 bases between. The CDR3 sequence: CASSLVARSNEKLFF. CDR3 coding DNA: TGTGCCAGCAGCTTAGTAGCCAGGAGTAATGAAAAACTGTTTTTT.

The V and J genes are TRBV5-1 and TRBJ1-1; D is unresolved. Trimming cost V 3 bases and J 1 base, with 13 bases left between them. CDR3 size: 15 residues. The germline V gene encodes CDR1 SGHRS and CDR2 YFSETQ. The CDR3 reads CASSWRTNSNTEAFF. Written as DNA, the CDR3 is TGCGCCAGCAGCTGGAGGACCAACTCGAACACTGAAGCTTTCTTT.

J is TRBJ1-6 and V is TRBV5-3, with D perhaps TRBD1 (5 bases). TRBV5-3 is reported as an ORF; its role is uncertain. V lost 4 bases, J lost 8 bases, and 19 bases lay in between. CDR3 length: 16 amino acids. CDR3 region: CARSIPGRVVYSPLHF. The CDR3 nucleotides read TGTGCCAGAAGCATCCCCGGCAGGGTTGTATATTCACCCCTCCACTTT.

The chain couples TRBV14 to TRBJ2-1; D remains unclear. Per the germline V gene, CDR1 is SGHDN and CDR2 is FVKESK. The ends were cut back, 2 bases at V and 6 bases at J, with 8 bases in the middle. This CDR3 comprises 13 residues. The CDR3 loop is CASSQYYPNEQFF. The CDR3 nucleotides read TGTGCCAGCAGCCAATACTACCCCAATGAGCAGTTCTTC.

The chain recombines TRBV7-6 with TRBJ2-5; the D gene could be TRBD1 or TRBD2 (6 bases each). The CDR3 consists of 15 residues. The germline V gene has CDR1 SGHVS and CDR2 FNYEAQ. The germline V and J ends were trimmed by 4 bases and 5 bases, with 17 bases remaining between them. The CDR3: CASSSFGGRWETQYF. DNA of the CDR3: TGTGCCAGCAGCTCGTTTGGGGGGCGTTGGGAGACCCAGTACTTC. The whole variable domain, filled in from reference TRBV7-6 and TRBJ2-5, reads GAGVSQSPRYKVTKRGQDVALRCDPISGHVSLYWYRQALGQGPEFLTYFNYEAQQDKSGLPNDRFSAERPEGSISTLTIQRTEQRDSAMYRCASSSFGGRWETQYFGPGTRLLVL.

V is TRBV6-1 and J is TRBJ2-7; 7 nucleotides match TRBD1. This CDR3 has 12 residues. Germline V gives CDR1 MNHNS, CDR2 SASEGT. V trimming: 5 bases; J trimming: 6 bases; junction bases outside the gene matches: 4. CDR3 sequence (DNA): TGTGCCAGCAGTAACAGGGGCAGCGAGCAGTACTTC. It codes for CASSNRGSEQYF.

The chain is built from TRBV18 and TRBJ2-7, with 11 bases aligning to TRBD1. Germline CDR1 reads KGHSH; CDR2 reads LQKENI. V trimming: 3 bases; J trimming: 6 bases; junction bases outside the gene matches: 13. CDR3 length: 17 amino acids. The CDR3 reads CASSPLLQGTGGSEQYF. The CDR3 DNA is TGTGCCAGCTCACCTTTGCTTCAAGGGACAGGGGGATCCGAGCAGTACTTC.

The chain recombines TRBV18 with TRBJ1-1; D uncertain. Trimming removed 2 bases from V and 0 bases from J, with 13 bases in between. This CDR3 is 16 amino acids long. Germline V gene lookup returns CDR1 KGHSH and CDR2 LQKENI. DNA of the CDR3: TGTGCCAGCTCACCAGATATCGAGGCCATGAACACTGAAGCTTTCTTT. Amino acids: CASSPDIEAMNTEAFF. Looking up the rest from reference TRBV18 and TRBJ1-1 gives the full variable domain: NAGVMQNPRHLVRRRGQEARLRCSPMKGHSHVYWYRQLPEEGLKFMVYLQKENIIDESGMPKERFSAEFPKEGPSILRIQQVVRGDSAAYFCASSPDIEAMNTEAFFGQGTRLTVV.

V and J are TRBV7-6 and TRBJ2-5; D is uncertain. The CDR3 consists of 15 residues. Between the trimmed V and J ends, which lost 2 bases and 5 bases, there was a span of 15 bases. The germline V gene has CDR1 SGHVS and CDR2 FNYEAQ. Written as DNA, the CDR3 is TGTGCCAGCAGCTTAAGAACTATCCAAGGGGAGACCCAGTACTTC. This translates into CASSLRTIQGETQYF.